Here is one T cell receptor beta chain with its context. The data belong to a study of human T cells and chemical hapten exposure. This CDR3 has 14 amino acids. Unmatched junction bases numbered 11, after V lost 5 bases and J lost 6 bases. Germline V lookup: CDR1 DFQATT, CDR2 SNEGSKA (reference sequence). TCRdb analysed the RACE reads with MiXCR anew, one entry per CDR3 protein. The sample lists about 95,000 distinct CDR3 sequences; over 10% were seen once. The time point here: patch test 2, 6 weeks after DPC sensitization. Treatment reported: therapeutic diphenylcyclopropenone sensitization with weekly scalp DPC.

The V and J genes are TRBV20-1 and TRBJ1-1; 8 bases are shared with TRBD1. Sequences were derived from whole blood, sampled in connection with sensitization to the hapten diphenylcyclopropenone (DPC). This TCR came from a woman between 35 and 50 years old with alopecia areata. Some clones in this sample may be carry-over from other donors' samples. The CDR3 DNA follows: TGCAGTGCTGTCGAAACGACAGGGGTCGCTGAAGCTTTCTTT. This encodes CSAVETTGVAEAFF.